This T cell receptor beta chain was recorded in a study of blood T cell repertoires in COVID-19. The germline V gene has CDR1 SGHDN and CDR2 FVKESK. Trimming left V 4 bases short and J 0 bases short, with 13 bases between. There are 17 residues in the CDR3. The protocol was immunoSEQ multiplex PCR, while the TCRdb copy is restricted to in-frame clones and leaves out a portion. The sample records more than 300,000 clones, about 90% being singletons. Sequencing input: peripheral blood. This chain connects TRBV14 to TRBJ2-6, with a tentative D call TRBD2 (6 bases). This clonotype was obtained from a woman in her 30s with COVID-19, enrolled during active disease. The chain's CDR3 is CASSPSGGDSGANVLTF. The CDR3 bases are TGTGCCAGCAGCCCCTCTGGCGGGGACTCTGGGGCCAACGTCCTGACTTTC.